These 30 T cell receptor beta chains share one sample of origin, sequenced in a study of a mutant IDH1 vaccine in newly diagnosed glioma (dated by TCRdb to 2020 to 2023). Preparation of the library involved the immunoSEQ multiplex PCR assay. This is the immuneACCESS table as TCRdb keeps it, with only in-frame sequences that have V and J called. A part of the clones is gone; compared with another copy, unresolved V genes explain less than half, and the rest is unexplained. This sample gives fewer than 30,000 clones in total; about 85% of them show up just once. The top ten hold over 7% of the sample. Sample time point, as interpreted from the label and publication: week 23, last vaccination. A 20-mer mutant IDH1 peptide at 300 micrograms in Montanide made up each vaccine dose, which was injected subcutaneously together with topical imiquimod. These receptors' targets are unknown. Specimen: PBMCs, collected from a glioma patient whose treatment included an IDH1 peptide vaccine. Receptor source: a woman between 18 and 29 years old with glioma.

V usage is TRBV7-2 and J usage is TRBJ2-4; tentative D call: TRBD1 (6 bases). With 1 base removed from V and 3 bases from J, the gap between germline ends came to 7 bases. This CDR3 has 14 amino acids. Germline V gene data show CDR1 as SGHTA and CDR2 as FQGNSA. CDR3: CASSLDRDKNIQYF. DNA of the CDR3: TGTGCCAGCAGCTTAGACAGGGACAAAAACATTCAGTACTTC.

CDR3 coding DNA: TGCAGCGTTGGGGAGGGCGTGAGCACTGAAGCTTTCTTT. As protein: CSVGEGVSTEAFF. The V and J genes are TRBV29-1 and TRBJ1-1; D gene ambiguous. The V end lost 4 bases, the J end lost 4 bases, and 13 bases lay between the germline ends. CDR1 and CDR2 from the germline V gene are SQVTM and ANQGSEA. The CDR3 is 13 residues long.

The V call is TRBV11-3, the J call TRBJ1-1, with TRBD1 as a possible D gene (6 bases). CDR1 is SGHNT and CDR2 is YENEEA in the germline V gene. The CDR3 runs to 15 residues. V lost 5 bases and J lost 0, with 13 bases in between. The CDR3 loop reads CASSNRQVMNTEAFF. The CDR3 DNA sequence: TGTGCCAGCAGCAATCGACAGGTAATGAACACTGAAGCTTTCTTT.

The chain couples TRBV10-3 to TRBJ1-5; D is ambiguous. CDR1 and CDR2 from the germline V gene are ENHRY and SYGVKD. The V gene lost 3 bases and the J gene lost 3 bases, with 12 bases spanning the gap. The CDR3 length is 15 residues. CDR3 nucleotides: TGTGCCATCAGTGATTCTTGGCAGACCAATCAGCCCCAGCATTTT. Translated, it gives CAISDSWQTNQPQHF.

V gene TRBV29-1 combines with J gene TRBJ2-3; 7 bases are shared with TRBD2. The CDR3 totals 12 residues. Germline lookup yields CDR1 SQVTM and CDR2 ANQGSEA. V gave up 7 bases and J gave up 5 bases; unmatched junction bases: 6. CDR3 DNA sequence: TGCAGCGCTGGCGGGAGCGTAGATACGCAGTATTTT. It specifies CSAGGSVDTQYF.

In this sample, this clone turned up once. V gene TRBV10-3 combines with J gene TRBJ1-2; a possible D gene is TRBD1 (6 bases). Germline V gives CDR1 ENHRY, CDR2 SYGVKD. With 1 base removed from V and 8 bases from J, the gap between germline ends came to 14 bases. The CDR3 contains 14 residues. CDR3 sequence: CAISELDSTIGYTF. CDR3 DNA: TGTGCCATCAGTGAGTTGGACAGTACTATCGGCTACACCTTC.

The chain combines TRBV29-1 with TRBJ1-5, with D possibly matching TRBD1 (5 bases). CDR1 is SQVTM and CDR2 is ANQGSEA in the germline V gene. V was cut by 4 bases and J by 6 bases, with 16 bases left in between. The CDR3 is made up of 14 amino acids. In nucleotides, the CDR3 is TGCAGCGTTGGTCTGACAGATGGGAGTCAGCCCCAGCATTTT. The encoded protein is CSVGLTDGSQPQHF.

The chain joins TRBV5-6 to TRBJ1-2; D uncertain. CDR1 and CDR2 from the germline V gene are SGHDT and YYEEEE. CDR3 size: 15 residues. Trimming pared 5 bases from V and 0 bases from J, leaving 14 bases between. CDR3 DNA sequence: TGTGCCAGCAGTTCTCGCGGGCTCACTAACTATGGCTACACCTTC. Encoded protein: CASSSRGLTNYGYTF.

The CDR3 bases are TGTGCCAGCAGCTTGGACGTCTCCATGGAGTTCTTC. Amino acids: CASSLDVSMEFF. V gene TRBV5-4 combines with J gene TRBJ2-1; no definite D call. With 0 bases removed from V and 14 bases from J, the gap between germline ends came to 12 bases. The length of the CDR3 is 12 residues. Per germline, CDR1 SGHNT and CDR2 YYREEE (reference sequence).

The chain uses TRBV29-1 and TRBJ2-7; 9 positions match TRBD1. The CDR3 runs 14 residues. Germline lookup yields CDR1 SQVTM and CDR2 ANQGSEA. V lost 3 bases, J lost 0 bases, and 3 bases stayed unmatched. The CDR3: CSVDATGGSYEQYF. CDR3 bases: TGCAGCGTTGATGCGACAGGGGGCTCCTACGAGCAGTACTTC.

In this sample, this clone turned up a few times. V usage is TRBV7-2 and J usage is TRBJ2-7; D perhaps matches TRBD2 (5 bases). This CDR3 contains 13 residues. The germline gives CDR1 SGHTA, CDR2 FQGNSA. Between the trimmed V and J ends, which lost 5 bases and 2 bases, there was a span of 10 bases. CDR3 nucleotide sequence: TGTGCCAGCAGCCGTTGGGAGACCTACGAGCAGTACTTC. Protein sequence: CASSRWETYEQYF.

The chain employs TRBV13 and TRBJ2-6; 8 bases are shared with TRBD1. J was trimmed by 3 bases and V by 5 bases; bases with no gene match: 18. Germline CDR1 PRHDT, CDR2 FYEKMQ (reference sequence). This CDR3 contains 20 residues. The CDR3 loop is CASSHLSVGQGMVGANVLTF. Written as DNA, the CDR3 is TGTGCCAGCAGCCATCTTAGTGTCGGACAGGGTATGGTTGGGGCCAACGTCCTGACTTTC. Variable domain in full (rest from reference TRBV13 and TRBJ2-6): AAGVIQSPRHLIKEKRETATLKCYPIPRHDTVYWYQQGPGQDPQFLISFYEKMQSDKGSIPDRFSAQQFSDYHSELNMSSLELGDSALYFCASSHLSVGQGMVGANVLTFGAGSRLTVL.

The rearrangement links TRBV7-2 to TRBJ2-7; TRBD2 aligns across 8 bases. This CDR3 has 14 amino acids. The junction had 7 bases not matched to a gene; V was cut back by 5 bases and J by 4 bases. Per germline, CDR1 SGHTA and CDR2 FQGNSA. The CDR3 coding sequence is TGTGCCAGCAGCGGAGCACTAGCGGAATACGAGCAGTACTTC. Residues: CASSGALAEYEQYF.

The V gene is TRBV19, the J gene TRBJ1-4; TRBD1 might be the D (5 bases). CDR3 size: 14 residues. Germline V gene data show CDR1 as LNHDA and CDR2 as SQIVND (reference sequence). Trimming removed 3 bases at V and 5 bases at J, with 10 bases between. CDR3 DNA sequence: TGTGCCAGTAGTATCAGACAGCCGAATGAAAAACTGTTTTTT. Protein sequence: CASSIRQPNEKLFF.

The gene calls are TRBV15 and TRBJ2-4, with a possible D match to TRBD2 (6 bases). CDR1 and CDR2 from the germline V gene are LNHNV and YYDKDF (reference sequence). Trimming stripped 0 bases from V and 2 bases from J, with 11 bases between. The CDR3 totals 16 residues. CDR3 loop: CATSREGGVTKNIQYF. The CDR3 DNA reads as TGTGCCACCAGCAGAGAAGGAGGGGTTACCAAAAACATTCAGTACTTC.

This clone has only one observation. The chain is built from TRBV6-5 and TRBJ2-1; a weak D match, TRBD2 (5 bases). CDR1 MNHEY and CDR2 SVGAGI come from the germline V gene. V was pared by 0 bases and J by 7 bases, with 13 bases between. The CDR3 consists of 15 residues. The CDR3 DNA reads TGTGCCAGCAGTTACTCGAGGGCGGGTCGGAATGAGCAGTTCTTC. It encodes CASSYSRAGRNEQFF.

This clone was seen a few times. The chain joins TRBV7-2 to TRBJ2-7; 8 nucleotides match TRBD1. The CDR3 has 15 residues. Germline trimming cut 6 bases from V and 0 bases from J; bases unmatched to any gene: 7. CDR1 and CDR2 (germline): SGHTA, FQGNSA. The CDR3 is CASRRGQGSSYEQYF. As DNA, the CDR3 is TGTGCCAGCAGACGAGGACAGGGAAGCTCCTACGAGCAGTACTTC.

The chain carries TRBV4-2 and TRBJ1-4; 8 nucleotides line up with TRBD1. Trimming took 4 bases from V and 8 from J; bases not matched to a gene: 12. This CDR3 has 16 residues. Germline V lookup: CDR1 LGHNA, CDR2 YNFKEQ. The CDR3 sequence: CASSRRSGQGNEKLFF. CDR3 nucleotides: TGTGCCAGCAGCCGTAGAAGTGGACAGGGTAACGAAAAACTGTTTTTT.

The rearrangement uses TRBV6-4 and TRBJ2-3; D remains ambiguous. CDR3 size: 15 residues. Between the trimmed V and J ends, which lost 6 bases and 1 base, there was a span of 14 bases. The germline V gene encodes CDR1 MRHNA and CDR2 SNTAGT. CDR3 sequence: CASRPGGGRTDTQYF. In DNA, the CDR3 is TGTGCCAGCAGGCCAGGCGGTGGGCGCACAGATACGCAGTATTTT.

V and J are TRBV5-5 and TRBJ2-5; TRBD2 might be the D (6 bases). V shed 5 bases and J shed 2 bases, with 7 bases lying between them. CDR3 length: 12 amino acids. Per the germline V gene, CDR1 is SGHKS and CDR2 is YYEKEE (reference sequence). CDR3 sequence (DNA): TGTGCCAGCAGGGAGGGGCAAGAGACCCAGTACTTC. The encoded protein is CASREGQETQYF.

This chain connects TRBV6-1 to TRBJ2-3; 9 positions match TRBD1. The CDR3 has 15 amino acids. Trimming took 1 base from V and 4 from J; bases not matched to a gene: 3. Per the germline V gene, CDR1 is MNHNS and CDR2 is SASEGT. CDR3 coding DNA: TGTGCCAGCAGTGAAGGGACAGGGGAAGCAGATACGCAGTATTTT. Translated: CASSEGTGEADTQYF.

A note on this clone: Germline is not matched at one junction end, which may reflect a read error. The CDR3 here is CASSLAASYEQYF. The CDR3 DNA sequence: TGTGCCAGCAGCCTAGCGGCTTCCTACGAGCAGTACTTC. This sequence joins TRBV7-6 and TRBJ2-7, with TRBD2 matching over 7 bases. The CDR3 spans 13 residues. In germline, CDR1 is SGHVS, CDR2 FNYEAQ.

This clone was seen once. This chain joins TRBV7-2 and TRBJ2-7; the D call may be TRBD1 or TRBD2 (5 bases each). V was clipped by 5 bases and J by 2 bases, with 16 bases between them. The germline gives CDR1 SGHTA, CDR2 FQGNSA. The CDR3 consists of 15 residues. The CDR3 reads CASSPPGTAPYEQYF. In DNA form, the CDR3 reads TGTGCCAGCAGCCCGCCCGGGACGGCACCCTACGAGCAGTACTTC.

V and J are TRBV2 and TRBJ1-2; D call uncertain. Trimming removed 4 bases from V and 1 base from J, with 4 bases in between. The CDR3 contains 12 residues. Germline V CDR1 and CDR2: SNHLY, FYNNEI. CDR3 amino acids: CASSVSNYGYTF. CDR3 in DNA: TGTGCCAGCAGTGTCAGTAACTATGGCTACACCTTC.

CDR3 residues: CASSMDSMNTEAFF. In DNA form, the CDR3 reads TGTGCCAGCAGCATGGACAGCATGAACACTGAAGCTTTCTTT. The rearrangement links TRBV9 to TRBJ1-1, with D perhaps matching TRBD1 (6 bases). Trimming took 4 bases from V and 0 from J, leaving 10 bases between them. From germline, CDR1 is SGDLS and CDR2 YYNGEE. This CDR3 spans 14 amino acids.

This sequence joins TRBV7-6 and TRBJ1-1; D gene ambiguous. The CDR3 has 14 residues. Germline CDR1 SGHVS, CDR2 FNYEAQ. V lost 1 base and J 0 bases, leaving 6 bases between the germline ends. The CDR3 DNA reads as TGTGCCAGCAGCTTAGACCAGCTGAACACTGAAGCTTTCTTT. Translation: CASSLDQLNTEAFF.

The V gene is TRBV4-3, the J gene TRBJ1-3; the D gene is possibly TRBD1 (5 bases). Germline CDR1 and CDR2: LGHNA and YSLEER. The CDR3 sequence is 15 residues long. The V end lost 1 base, the J end lost 1 base, and 8 bases lay between the germline ends. CDR3 loop: CASSQGAGSGNTIYF. CDR3 DNA sequence: TGCGCCAGCAGCCAAGGGGCAGGGTCTGGAAACACCATATATTTT.

The V call is TRBV5-1, the J call TRBJ2-1, with D perhaps TRBD1 (5 bases). Trimming took 3 bases from V and 2 from J, leaving 15 bases between them. This CDR3 has 16 amino acids. Germline CDR1 and CDR2: SGHRS and YFSETQ. This chain's CDR3 is CASSWTPDTAYNEQFF. CDR3 nucleotides: TGCGCCAGCAGCTGGACCCCGGACACTGCCTACAATGAGCAGTTCTTC.

V and J are TRBV11-2 and TRBJ2-5; the D gene is possibly TRBD2 (5 bases). The CDR3 has 12 amino acids. Trimming stripped 1 base from V and 5 bases from J, with 5 bases between. CDR1 and CDR2 (germline): SGHAT, FQNNGV. The CDR3 reads CASSLGRETQYF. The CDR3 DNA sequence: TGTGCCAGCAGCTTAGGGAGGGAGACCCAGTACTTC.

The chain carries TRBV7-9 and TRBJ2-5, with unresolved D. This CDR3 is built from 14 residues. V lost 1 base to trimming and J lost 2 bases, with 8 bases between them. CDR1 is SEHNR and CDR2 is FQNEAQ in the germline V gene (reference sequence). The CDR3 DNA is TGTGCCAGCAGCTTAGTCACGGGTCAAGAGACCCAGTACTTC. Translating it yields CASSLVTGQETQYF. The variable domain in full, completed from reference TRBV7-9 and TRBJ2-5, reads DTGVSQNPRHKITKRGQNVTFRCDPISEHNRLYWYRQTLGQGPEFLTYFQNEAQLEKSRLLSDRFSAERPKGSFSTLEIQRTEQGDSAMYLCASSLVTGQETQYFGPGTRLLVL.